A selection of T cell receptor beta chains follows, all from one sample in a study of blood T cell repertoires in COVID-19. Here immunoSEQ multiplex PCR was the method, and the copy in TCRdb shows in-frame clones only, minus some. This sample yields about 200,000 clones, of which around 86% are seen a single time; 8.2% belongs to the top ten. Sequencing used peripheral blood. The source of these receptors is a woman of 80 years or more with COVID-19, enrolled during active disease. CDR3s leave out the opening cysteine and the closing phenylalanine or tryptophan.

TRBJ2-7 | TRBV13 | ASSVYDALAGVYEQY
TRBJ1-1 | TRBV18 | ASSPPNRAMNTEAF
TRBJ1-2 | TRBV3-1/TRBV3-2 | ASSPPTGAGGGYT
TRBJ2-7 | TRBV4-2 | ASSPWASAAYEQY
TRBJ1-2 | TRBV6-5 | ASSYTGQGSGYT
TRBJ1-3 | TRBV14 | ASSPQGLSGNTIY
TRBJ1-1 | TRBV7-2 | ASSPNGRRMNTEAF
TRBJ1-1 | TRBV15 | ATSTRTGGNTEAF
TRBJ1-2 | TRBV7-9 | ASSSVPGQIRNGYT
TRBJ1-1 | TRBV11-2 | ASSFRGNTEAF
TRBJ2-3 | TRBV18 | ASSPVLQGDTQY
TRBJ2-5 | TRBV18 | ASSPAVFGGGAETQY
TRBJ2-1 | TRBV5-4 | ASSLGLSSYNEQF
TRBJ2-2 | TRBV7-9 | ASSSETSHAELF
TRBJ1-5 | TRBV2 | ASSDGSQGPQH
TRBJ2-7 | TRBV24-1 | ATSDPRSGSYEQY
TRBJ2-2 | TRBV5-1 | ASSLADRAYAGELF
TRBJ2-5 | TRBV27 | ASSLRVFETQY
TRBJ2-5 | TRBV9 | ASSVVAEGTQY
TRBJ1-5 | TRBV6-5 | ASSLTGYSNQPQH
TRBJ1-2 | TRBV3-1/TRBV3-2 | ASSQEAWSASS
TRBJ1-5 | TRBV10-3 | AISEDYLSNQPQH
TRBJ1-5 | TRBV6-2/TRBV6-3 | ASSIRGSNQPQH
TRBJ2-5 | TRBV2 | ASTWGPGGQETQY
TRBJ1-1 | TRBV5-1 | ASKRTEDTEAF